A selection of T cell receptor beta chains follows, all from one sample in a study of cytomegalovirus exposure and HLA in healthy donors. TCRdb's copy holds only in-frame clones and misses some; the assay was immunoSEQ multiplex PCR. The table shows 100,000 to 150,000 clones, with over 70% occurring only once. Material: PBMCs. The source of these receptors is a woman in her forties or fifties in good health and CMV-seronegative. Both conserved end residues are part of each CDR3. A D gene is named only where the DNA matches it firmly. Clone size is stated in some rows and not others, as once, few, many or a class when expanded.

v_call	j_call	clone_size	d_call	cdr3_aa	cdr3_nt
TRBV7-6	TRBJ2-7	medium-sized	NA	CASSSGGAVNEQYF	TGTGCCAGCAGCTCGGGCGGGGCGGTAAACGAGCAGTACTTC
TRBV28	TRBJ1-1	NA	NA	CASSLANTEAFF	TGTGCCAGCAGTTTGGCGAACACTGAAGCTTTCTTT
TRBV6-4	TRBJ2-3	NA	TRBD2	CASSDSLAGADTQYF	TGTGCCAGCAGTGACTCACTAGCGGGAGCAGATACGCAGTATTTT
TRBV2	TRBJ2-5	NA	NA	CASSEDPAPETQYF	TGTGCCAGCAGTGAAGACCCTGCGCCCGAGACCCAGTACTTC
TRBV13	TRBJ2-7	NA	NA	CASSLARVMNEQYF	TGTGCCAGCAGCTTAGCCCGGGTAATGAACGAGCAGTACTTC
TRBV28	TRBJ1-5	medium-sized	NA	CATRGPWGQPQHF	TGTGCCACCCGGGGTCCGTGGGGTCAGCCCCAGCATTTT
TRBV18	TRBJ2-1	NA	TRBD1	CASSTTGVGNNEQFF	TGTGCCAGCTCAACAACAGGGGTCGGTAACAATGAGCAGTTCTTC
TRBV7-9	TRBJ2-5	NA	TRBD2	CASSPAASGIGETQYF	TGTGCCAGCAGCCCTGCGGCTAGCGGGATAGGGGAGACCCAGTACTTC
TRBV7-9	TRBJ2-7	NA	TRBD2	CASSFPGLAGGDEQYF	TGTGCCAGCAGCTTTCCGGGACTAGCGGGAGGCGACGAGCAGTACTTC
TRBV10-3	TRBJ2-7	NA	NA	CAIRRVAENYEQYF	TGTGCCATCAGGCGCGTAGCGGAGAACTACGAGCAGTACTTC